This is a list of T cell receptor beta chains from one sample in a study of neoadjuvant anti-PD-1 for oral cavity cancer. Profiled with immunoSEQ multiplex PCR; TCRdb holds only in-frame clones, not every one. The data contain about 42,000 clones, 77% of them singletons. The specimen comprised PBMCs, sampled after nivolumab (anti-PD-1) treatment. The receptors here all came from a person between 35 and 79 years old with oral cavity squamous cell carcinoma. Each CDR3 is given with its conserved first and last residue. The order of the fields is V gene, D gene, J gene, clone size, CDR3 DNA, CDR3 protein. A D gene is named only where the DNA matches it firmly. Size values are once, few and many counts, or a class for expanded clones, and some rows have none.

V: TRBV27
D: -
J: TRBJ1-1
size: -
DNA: TGTGCCAGCAGTTTATCGTCTGGACATGATATGGCTTTCTTT
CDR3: CASSLSSGHDMAFF

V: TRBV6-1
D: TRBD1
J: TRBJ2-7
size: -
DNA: TGTGCCAGCAGTGCAGGGACAGGGGGTTTGGAGCAGTACTTC
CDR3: CASSAGTGGLEQYF

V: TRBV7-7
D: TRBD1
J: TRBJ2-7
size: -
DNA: TGTGCCAGCAGCCCACTGGGACAGGGGGCCTCCGAGCAGTACTTC
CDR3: CASSPLGQGASEQYF

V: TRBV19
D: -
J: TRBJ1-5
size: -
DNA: TGTGCCAGTAGTATGGGGGGAGGGCGAGGCAATCAGCCCCAGCATTTT
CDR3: CASSMGGGRGNQPQHF

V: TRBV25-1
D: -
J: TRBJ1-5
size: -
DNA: TGTGCCAGCAGAGTTGGAAATCAGCCCCAGCATTTT
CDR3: CASRVGNQPQHF

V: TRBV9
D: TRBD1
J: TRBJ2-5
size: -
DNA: TGTGCCAGCAGCGTACGGGGACAGGGGTACCAAGAGACCCAGTACTTC
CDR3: CASSVRGQGYQETQYF

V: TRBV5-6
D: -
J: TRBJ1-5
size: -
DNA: TGTGCCAGCAGCTTGTCGGGCCAGCCCCAGCATTTT
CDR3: CASSLSGQPQHF

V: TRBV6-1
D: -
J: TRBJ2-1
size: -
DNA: TGTGCCAGCACCCCTAGTGGCCCGGCCGGTGAGCAGTTCTTC
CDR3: CASTPSGPAGEQFF

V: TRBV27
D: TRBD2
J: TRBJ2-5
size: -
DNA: TGTGCCAGCAGCCTTAGCGGGAGGGCCACAGAGACCCAGTACTTC
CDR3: CASSLSGRATETQYF

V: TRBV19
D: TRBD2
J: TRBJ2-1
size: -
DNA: TGTGCCAGTAGTACCCCCGGGAGGGGAGGGAATGAGCAGTTCTTC
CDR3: CASSTPGRGGNEQFF

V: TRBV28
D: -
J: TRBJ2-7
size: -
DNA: TGTGCCAGCCAACAGAACTACGAGCAGTACTTC
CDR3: CASQQNYEQYF

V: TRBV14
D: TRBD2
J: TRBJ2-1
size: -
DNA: TGTGCCAGCAGCCAGTGGGCCAGGAGAGTTAGCGGGGGCCATTCCAATGAGCAGTTCTTC
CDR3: CASSQWARRVSGGHSNEQFF

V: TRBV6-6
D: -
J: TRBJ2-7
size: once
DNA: TGTGCCAGCAGTCTAGGTCGGGGGGCAAACGGCCACGAGCAGTACTTC
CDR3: CASSLGRGANGHEQYF

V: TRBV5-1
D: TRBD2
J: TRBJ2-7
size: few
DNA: TGCGCCAGCAGCATCAGGGGTAGCGGGACATACGAGCAGTACTTC
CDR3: CASSIRGSGTYEQYF

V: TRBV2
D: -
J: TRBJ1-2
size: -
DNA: TGTGCCAGCAGTGAAAGACCGCCTCCCGTTGATGGCTACACCTTC
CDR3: CASSERPPPVDGYTF

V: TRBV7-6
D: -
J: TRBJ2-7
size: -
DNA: TGTGCCAGCAGCTATGGACAGTCCTACGAGCAGTACTTC
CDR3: CASSYGQSYEQYF

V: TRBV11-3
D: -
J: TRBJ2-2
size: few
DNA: TGTGCCAGCAGCGGGTGGTCTAGCACCGACACCGGGGAGCTGTTTTTT
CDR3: CASSGWSSTDTGELFF

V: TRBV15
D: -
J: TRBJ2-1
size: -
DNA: TGTGCCACCAGCAGAGCCGGGTCTCGCAATGAGCAGTTCTTC
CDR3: CATSRAGSRNEQFF

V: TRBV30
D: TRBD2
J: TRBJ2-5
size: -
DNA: TGTGCCTGGAACGCGGGGGTTCAAGGAACCCAGTACTTC
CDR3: CAWNAGVQGTQYF

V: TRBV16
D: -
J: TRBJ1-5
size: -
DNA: TGTGCCAGCAGCCCAAGGGGTCGCGGAAATCAGCCCCAGCATTTT
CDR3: CASSPRGRGNQPQHF

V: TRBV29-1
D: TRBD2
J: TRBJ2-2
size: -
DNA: TGCAGCGTTGCTTCGTGGGAGGGCACCGGGGAGCTGTTTTTT
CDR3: CSVASWEGTGELFF

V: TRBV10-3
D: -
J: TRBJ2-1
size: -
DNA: TGTGCCCAGGGGGAGGGGGTCTACAATGAGCAGTTCTTC
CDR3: CAQGEGVYNEQFF

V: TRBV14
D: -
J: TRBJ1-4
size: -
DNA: TGTGCCAGCAGGGGTCGCTGGGGAGTACGACCAACTAATGAAAAACTGTTTTTT
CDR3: CASRGRWGVRPTNEKLFF

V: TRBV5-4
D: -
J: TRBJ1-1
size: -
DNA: TGTGCCAGCAGCTTGTGGCAGGGCACTGAAGCTTTCTTT
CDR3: CASSLWQGTEAFF

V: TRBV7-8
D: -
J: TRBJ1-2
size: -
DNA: TGTGCCAGCAGCCACGCATTGGAACCTAACTATGGCTACACCTTC
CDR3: CASSHALEPNYGYTF

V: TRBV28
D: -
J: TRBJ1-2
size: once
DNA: TGTGCCAGCAGTCCCTCGTCGGGTGGCTACACCTTC
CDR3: CASSPSSGGYTF

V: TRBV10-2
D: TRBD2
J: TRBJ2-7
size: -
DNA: TGCGCCAGCAAATTCCTAGCGGGAGCCTACGAGCAGTACTTC
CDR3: CASKFLAGAYEQYF

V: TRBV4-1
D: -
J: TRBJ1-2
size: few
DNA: TGCGCCAGCAGCCAAGAGAGGACAGTGAACTATGGCTACACCTTC
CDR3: CASSQERTVNYGYTF

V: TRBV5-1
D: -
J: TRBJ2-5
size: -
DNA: TGCGCCAGCAGCTTGGCGGGGGAAGGCCAAGAGACCCAGTACTTC
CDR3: CASSLAGEGQETQYF

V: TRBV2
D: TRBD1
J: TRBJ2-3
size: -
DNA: TGTGCCAGCAGTGGCGACAGGGGGCATGGAGATACGCAGTATTTT
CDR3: CASSGDRGHGDTQYF

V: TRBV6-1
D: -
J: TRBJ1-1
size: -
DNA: TGTGCCAGCAAACACCCCTCGGGCACTGAAGCTTTCTTT
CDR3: CASKHPSGTEAFF

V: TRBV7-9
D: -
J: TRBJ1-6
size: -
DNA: TGTGCCAGCAGCTTACAGGGGCCAAATTCACCCCTCCACTTT
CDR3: CASSLQGPNSPLHF